Listed here is a single T cell receptor beta chain. Germline lookup yields CDR1 SGHRS and CDR2 YFSETQ. CDR3 size: 17 residues. V shed 1 base and J 0 bases; nucleotides not matched to a gene: 7. These data are taken from a study of blood T cell repertoires in COVID-19. For the study at large: PBMCs, B-cell-depleted T cells, or T cells were the source of the cDNA or gDNA that made up the material.

Study processing details: Quantification of nucleated cells was approximated via reference gene primer amplification. Generated by immunoSEQ multiplex PCR, the TCRdb table keeps only in-frame clones and is missing some. V, J and clone size were drawn from that table, and D and trimming were deduced from the DNA. Of under 65,000 clones listed, 70% to 75% are singletons. The clonotype was recovered from a woman in her 70s with acute or convalescent COVID-19. The specimen sequenced was peripheral blood. The chain combines TRBV5-1 with TRBJ1-3, with 7 bases matching TRBD1. The CDR3 here is CASSLIAGQASGNTIYF. In nucleotides, the CDR3 is TGCGCCAGCAGCTTGATCGCCGGACAGGCCTCTGGAAACACCATATATTTT. The complete variable domain, with remaining parts taken from reference TRBV5-1 and TRBJ1-3, reads KAGVTQTPRYLIKTRGQQVTLSCSPISGHRSVSWYQQTPGQGLQFLFEYFSETQRNKGNFPGRFSGRQFSNSRSEMNVSTLELGDSALYLCASSLIAGQASGNTIYFGEGSWLTVV.